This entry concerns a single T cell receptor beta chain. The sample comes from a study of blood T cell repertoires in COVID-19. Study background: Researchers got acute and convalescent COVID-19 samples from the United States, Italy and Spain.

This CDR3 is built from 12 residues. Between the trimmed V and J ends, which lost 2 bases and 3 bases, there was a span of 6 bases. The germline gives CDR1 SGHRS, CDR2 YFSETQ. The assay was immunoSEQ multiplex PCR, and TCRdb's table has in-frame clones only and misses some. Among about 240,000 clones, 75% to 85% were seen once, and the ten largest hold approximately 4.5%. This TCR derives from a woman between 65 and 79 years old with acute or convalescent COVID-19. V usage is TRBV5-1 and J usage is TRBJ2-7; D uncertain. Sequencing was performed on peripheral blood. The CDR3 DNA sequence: TGCGCCAGCAGCTTCACACGCTACGAGCAGTACTTC. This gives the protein CASSFTRYEQYF.